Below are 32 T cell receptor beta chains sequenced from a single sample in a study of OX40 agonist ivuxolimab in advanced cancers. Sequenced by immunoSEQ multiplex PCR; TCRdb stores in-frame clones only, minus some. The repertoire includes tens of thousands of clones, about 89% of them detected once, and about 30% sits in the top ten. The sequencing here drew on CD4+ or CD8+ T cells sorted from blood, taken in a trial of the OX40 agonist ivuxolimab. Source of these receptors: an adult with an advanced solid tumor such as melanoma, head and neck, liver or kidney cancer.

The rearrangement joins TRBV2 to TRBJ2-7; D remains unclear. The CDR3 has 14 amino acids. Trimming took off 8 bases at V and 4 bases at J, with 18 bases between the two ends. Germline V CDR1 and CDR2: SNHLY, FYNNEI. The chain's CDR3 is CASCLGRISYEQYF. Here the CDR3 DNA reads TGTGCCAGCTGCCTTGGGCGGATCAGTTACGAGCAGTACTTC.

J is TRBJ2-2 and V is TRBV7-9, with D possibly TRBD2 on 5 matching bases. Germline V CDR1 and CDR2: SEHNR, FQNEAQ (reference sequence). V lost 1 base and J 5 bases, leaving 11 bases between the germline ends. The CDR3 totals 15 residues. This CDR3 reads CASSLVRPGTGELFF. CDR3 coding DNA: TGTGCCAGCAGCTTAGTGCGCCCGGGGACCGGGGAGCTGTTTTTT.

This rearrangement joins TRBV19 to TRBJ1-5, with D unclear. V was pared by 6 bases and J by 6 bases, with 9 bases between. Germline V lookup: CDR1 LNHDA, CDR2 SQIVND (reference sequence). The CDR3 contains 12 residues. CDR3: CASRLGRQPQHF. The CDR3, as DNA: TGTGCCAGTAGGCTGGGCCGTCAGCCCCAGCATTTT.

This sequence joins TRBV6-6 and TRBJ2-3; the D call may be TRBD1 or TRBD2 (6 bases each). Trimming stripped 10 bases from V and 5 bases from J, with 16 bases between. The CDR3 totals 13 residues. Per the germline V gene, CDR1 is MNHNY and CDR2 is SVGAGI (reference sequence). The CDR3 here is CATSVGGGDTQYF. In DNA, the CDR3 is TGTGCCACCTCAGTAGGGGGAGGAGATACGCAGTATTTT.

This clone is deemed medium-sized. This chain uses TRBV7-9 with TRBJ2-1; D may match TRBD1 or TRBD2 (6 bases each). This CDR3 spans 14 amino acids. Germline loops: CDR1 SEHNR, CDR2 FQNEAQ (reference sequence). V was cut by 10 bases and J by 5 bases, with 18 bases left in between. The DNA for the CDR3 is TGTGCCACCCAAGGGGGGACGGATAACAATGAGCAGTTCTTC. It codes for CATQGGTDNNEQFF.

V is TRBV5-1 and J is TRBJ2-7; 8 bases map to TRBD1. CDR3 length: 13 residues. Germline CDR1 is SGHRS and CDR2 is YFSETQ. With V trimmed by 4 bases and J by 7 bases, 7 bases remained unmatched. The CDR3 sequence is CASSPYTGGEQYF. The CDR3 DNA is TGCGCCAGCAGCCCGTATACAGGGGGAGAGCAGTACTTC.

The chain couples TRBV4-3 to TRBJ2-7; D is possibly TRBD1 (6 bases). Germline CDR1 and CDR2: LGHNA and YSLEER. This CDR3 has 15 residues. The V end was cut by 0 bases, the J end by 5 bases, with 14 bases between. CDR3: CASSQDLGQQNEQYF. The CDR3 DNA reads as TGCGCCAGCAGCCAAGATTTAGGACAGCAGAACGAGCAGTACTTC.

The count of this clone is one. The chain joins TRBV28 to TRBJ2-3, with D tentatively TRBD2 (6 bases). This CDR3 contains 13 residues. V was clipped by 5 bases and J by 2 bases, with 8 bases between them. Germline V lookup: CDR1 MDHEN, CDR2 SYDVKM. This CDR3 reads CASSPGVTDTQYF. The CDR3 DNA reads TGTGCCAGCAGTCCGGGAGTCACAGATACGCAGTATTTT. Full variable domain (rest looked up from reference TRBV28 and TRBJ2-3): DVKVTQSSRYLVKRTGEKVFLECVQDMDHENMFWYRQDPGLGLRLIYFSYDVKMKEKGDIPEGYSVSREKKERFSLILESASTNQTSMYLCASSPGVTDTQYFGPGTRLTVL.

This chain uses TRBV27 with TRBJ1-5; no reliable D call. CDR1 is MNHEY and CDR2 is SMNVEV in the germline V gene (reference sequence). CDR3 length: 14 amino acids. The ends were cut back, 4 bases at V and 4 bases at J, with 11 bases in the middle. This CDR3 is CASSSGSENQPQHF. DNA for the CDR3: TGTGCCAGCAGTTCCGGGTCCGAAAATCAGCCCCAGCATTTT.

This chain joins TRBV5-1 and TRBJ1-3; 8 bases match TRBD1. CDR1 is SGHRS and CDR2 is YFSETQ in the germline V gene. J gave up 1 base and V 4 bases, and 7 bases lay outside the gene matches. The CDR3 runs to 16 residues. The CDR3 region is CASSLGTGYSGNTIYF. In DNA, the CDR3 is TGCGCCAGCAGCCTGGGGACAGGATATTCTGGAAACACCATATATTTT.

In DNA form, the CDR3 reads TGCAGCGTTGAAGATCCTGGACACCGGATGATAGATACGCAGTATTTT. Translating it yields CSVEDPGHRMIDTQYF. The chain combines TRBV29-1 with TRBJ2-3; tentatively, D is TRBD1 (5 bases). V gave up 0 bases and J gave up 5 bases, with 18 bases separating them. Germline V gene data show CDR1 as SQVTM and CDR2 as ANQGSEA. The length of the CDR3 is 16 residues.

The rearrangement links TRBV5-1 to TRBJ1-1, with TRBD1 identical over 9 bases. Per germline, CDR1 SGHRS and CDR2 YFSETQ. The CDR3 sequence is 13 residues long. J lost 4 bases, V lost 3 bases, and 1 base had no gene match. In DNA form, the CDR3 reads TGCGCCAGCAGCTCGACAGGGGGCACTGAAGCTTTCTTT. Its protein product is CASSSTGGTEAFF.

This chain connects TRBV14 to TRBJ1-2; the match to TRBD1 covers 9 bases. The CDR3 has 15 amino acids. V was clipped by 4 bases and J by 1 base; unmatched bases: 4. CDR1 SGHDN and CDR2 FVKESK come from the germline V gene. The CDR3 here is CASSLPGQGNYGYTF. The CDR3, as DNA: TGTGCCAGCAGCCTACCGGGACAGGGTAACTATGGCTACACCTTC.

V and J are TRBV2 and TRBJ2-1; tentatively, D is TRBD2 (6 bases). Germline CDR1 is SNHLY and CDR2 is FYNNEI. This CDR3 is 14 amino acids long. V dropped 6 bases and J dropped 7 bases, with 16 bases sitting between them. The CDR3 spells CASSPGGSVNEQFF. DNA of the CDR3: TGTGCCAGCAGCCCCGGAGGGAGTGTAAATGAGCAGTTCTTC.

CDR3 sequence (DNA): TGTGCCACCAGCCCCGAGGTTCGGGGCGCTGAAGCTTTCTTT. It translates to CATSPEVRGAEAFF. The chain uses TRBV15 and TRBJ1-1, with a tentative D call TRBD1 (5 bases). The CDR3 sequence is 14 residues long. CDR1 is LNHNV, CDR2 YYDKDF, per germline (reference sequence). Deletions cut 5 bases from V and 6 bases from J, with 16 bases between. Full variable domain (outside the CDR3, taken from reference TRBV15 and TRBJ1-1): DAMVIQNPRYQVTQFGKPVTLSCSQTLNHNVMYWYQQKSSQAPKLLFHYYDKDFNNEADTPDNFQSRRPNTSFCFLDIRSPGLGDTAMYLCATSPEVRGAEAFFGQGTRLTVV.

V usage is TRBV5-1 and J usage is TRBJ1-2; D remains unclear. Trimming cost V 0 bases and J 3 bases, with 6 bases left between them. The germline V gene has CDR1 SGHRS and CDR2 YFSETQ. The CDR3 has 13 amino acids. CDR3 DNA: TGCGCCAGCAGCTTGGCCTGGGACTATGGCTACACCTTC. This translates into CASSLAWDYGYTF. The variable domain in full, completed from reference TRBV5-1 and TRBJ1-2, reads KAGVTQTPRYLIKTRGQQVTLSCSPISGHRSVSWYQQTPGQGLQFLFEYFSETQRNKGNFPGRFSGRQFSNSRSEMNVSTLELGDSALYLCASSLAWDYGYTFGSGTRLTVV.

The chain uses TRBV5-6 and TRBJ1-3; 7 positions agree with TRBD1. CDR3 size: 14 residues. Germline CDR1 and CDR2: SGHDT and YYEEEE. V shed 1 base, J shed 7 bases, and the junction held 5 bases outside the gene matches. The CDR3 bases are TGTGCCAGCAGCTTGACAGGGGATAGGAACACCATATATTTT. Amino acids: CASSLTGDRNTIYF.

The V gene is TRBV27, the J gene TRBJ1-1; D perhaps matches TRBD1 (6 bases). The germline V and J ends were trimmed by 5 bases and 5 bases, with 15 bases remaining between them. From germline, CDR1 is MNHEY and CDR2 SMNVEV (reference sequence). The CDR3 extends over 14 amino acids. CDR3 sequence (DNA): TGTGCCAGCAGTACCCTACAGGGAGGGACTGAAGCTTTCTTT. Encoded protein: CASSTLQGGTEAFF.

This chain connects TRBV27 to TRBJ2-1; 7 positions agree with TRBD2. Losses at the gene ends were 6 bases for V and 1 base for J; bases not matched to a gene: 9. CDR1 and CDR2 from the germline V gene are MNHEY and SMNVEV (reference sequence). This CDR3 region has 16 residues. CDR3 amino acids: CASRERLALSYNEQFF. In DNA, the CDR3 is TGTGCCAGCAGGGAAAGACTAGCCCTATCCTACAATGAGCAGTTCTTC.

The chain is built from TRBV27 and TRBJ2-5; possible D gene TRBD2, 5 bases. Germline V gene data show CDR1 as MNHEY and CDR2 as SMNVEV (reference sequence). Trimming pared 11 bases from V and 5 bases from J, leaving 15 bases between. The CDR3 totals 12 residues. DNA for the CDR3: TGTGCCCGCCCAACGGACTGTGAGACCCAGTACTTC. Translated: CARPTDCETQYF.

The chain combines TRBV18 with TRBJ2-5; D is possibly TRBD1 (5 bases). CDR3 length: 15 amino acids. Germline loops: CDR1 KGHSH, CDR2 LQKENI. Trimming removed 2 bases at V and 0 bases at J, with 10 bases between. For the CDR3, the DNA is TGTGCCAGCTCACCAGCGTGGACACACCAAGAGACCCAGTACTTC. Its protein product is CASSPAWTHQETQYF.

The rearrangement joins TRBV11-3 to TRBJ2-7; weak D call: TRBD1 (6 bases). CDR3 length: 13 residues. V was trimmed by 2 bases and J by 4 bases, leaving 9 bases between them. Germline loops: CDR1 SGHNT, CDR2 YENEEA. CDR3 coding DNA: TGTGCCAGCAGCTTAAAGGGGGAGTACGAGCAGTACTTC. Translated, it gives CASSLKGEYEQYF. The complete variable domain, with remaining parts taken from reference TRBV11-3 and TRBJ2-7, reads EAGVVQSPRYKIIEKKQPVAFWCNPISGHNTLYWYLQNLGQGPELLIRYENEEAVDDSQLPKDRFSAERLKGVDSTLKIQPAELGDSAVYLCASSLKGEYEQYFGPGTRLTVT.

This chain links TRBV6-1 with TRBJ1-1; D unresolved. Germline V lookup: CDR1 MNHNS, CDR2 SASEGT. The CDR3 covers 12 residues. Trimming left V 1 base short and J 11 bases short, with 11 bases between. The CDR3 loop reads CASSEGVPWAFF. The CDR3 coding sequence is TGTGCCAGCAGTGAAGGGGTTCCGTGGGCTTTCTTT.

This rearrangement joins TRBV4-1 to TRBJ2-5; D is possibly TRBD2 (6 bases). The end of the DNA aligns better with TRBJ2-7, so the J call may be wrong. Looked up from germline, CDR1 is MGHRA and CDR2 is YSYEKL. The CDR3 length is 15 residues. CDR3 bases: TGCGCCAGCAGCCACCGCACCGGGACTGCCTACGAGCAGTACTTC. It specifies CASSHRTGTAYEQYF.

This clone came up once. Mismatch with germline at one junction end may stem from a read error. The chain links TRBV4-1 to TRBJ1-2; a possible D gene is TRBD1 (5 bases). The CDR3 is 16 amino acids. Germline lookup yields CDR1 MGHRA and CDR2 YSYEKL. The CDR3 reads CASSQDSGGTNCGYTF. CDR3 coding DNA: TGCGCCAGCAGCCAAGATTCCGGCGGGACTAACTGTGGCTACACCTTC.

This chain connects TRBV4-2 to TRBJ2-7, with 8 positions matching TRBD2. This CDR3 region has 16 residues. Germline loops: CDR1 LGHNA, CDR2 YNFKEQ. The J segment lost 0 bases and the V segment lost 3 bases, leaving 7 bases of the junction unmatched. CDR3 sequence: CASSHIAGRSSYEQYF. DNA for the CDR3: TGTGCCAGCAGCCATATAGCGGGAAGAAGCTCCTACGAGCAGTACTTC.

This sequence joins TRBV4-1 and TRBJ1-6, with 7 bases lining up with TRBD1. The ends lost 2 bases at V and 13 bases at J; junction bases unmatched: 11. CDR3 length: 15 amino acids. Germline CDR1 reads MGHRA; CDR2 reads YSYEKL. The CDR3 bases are TGCGCCAGCAGCCAACACCGGGACAGTGCGATCCCCCTCCACTTT. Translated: CASSQHRDSAIPLHF.

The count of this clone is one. CDR3 nucleotides: TGTGCCAGCAGCACGGGACTAGCGGAGACCTACAATGAGCAGTTCTTC. It codes for CASSTGLAETYNEQFF. The rearrangement joins TRBV13 to TRBJ2-1; 11 nucleotides agree with TRBD2. CDR1 and CDR2 (germline): PRHDT, FYEKMQ (reference sequence). This CDR3 spans 16 amino acids. V gave up 5 bases and J gave up 2 bases; unmatched junction bases: 5. The full variable domain, completed using reference TRBV13 and TRBJ2-1, is AAGVIQSPRHLIKEKRETATLKCYPIPRHDTVYWYQQGPGQDPQFLISFYEKMQSDKGSIPDRFSAQQFSDYHSELNMSSLELGDSALYFCASSTGLAETYNEQFFGPGTRLTVL.

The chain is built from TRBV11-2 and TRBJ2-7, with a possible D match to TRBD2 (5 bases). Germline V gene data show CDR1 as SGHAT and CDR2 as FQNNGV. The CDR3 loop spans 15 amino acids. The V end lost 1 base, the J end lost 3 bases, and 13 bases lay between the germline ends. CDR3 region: CASSLGTGLGYEQYF. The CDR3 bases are TGTGCCAGCAGCTTAGGGACTGGGCTAGGCTACGAGCAGTACTTC.

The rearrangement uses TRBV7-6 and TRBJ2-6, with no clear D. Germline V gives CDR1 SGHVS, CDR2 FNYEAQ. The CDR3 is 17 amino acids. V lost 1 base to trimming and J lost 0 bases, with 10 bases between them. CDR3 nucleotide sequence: TGTGCCAGCAGCTTAGAGGCAGCTTACTCTGGGGCCAACGTCCTGACTTTC. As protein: CASSLEAAYSGANVLTF.

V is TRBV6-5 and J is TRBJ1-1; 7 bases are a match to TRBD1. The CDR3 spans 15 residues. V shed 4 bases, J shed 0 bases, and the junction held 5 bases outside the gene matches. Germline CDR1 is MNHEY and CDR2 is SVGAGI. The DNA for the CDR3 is TGTGCCAGCAGTTTGGGACAGACCATGAACACTGAAGCTTTCTTT. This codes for CASSLGQTMNTEAFF.

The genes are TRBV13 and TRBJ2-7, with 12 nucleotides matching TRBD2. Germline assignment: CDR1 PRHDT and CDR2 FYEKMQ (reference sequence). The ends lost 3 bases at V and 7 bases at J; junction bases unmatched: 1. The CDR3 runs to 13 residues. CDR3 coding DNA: TGTGCCAGCAGCTTTGGACTAGCGGGAGAGCAGTACTTC. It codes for CASSFGLAGEQYF.